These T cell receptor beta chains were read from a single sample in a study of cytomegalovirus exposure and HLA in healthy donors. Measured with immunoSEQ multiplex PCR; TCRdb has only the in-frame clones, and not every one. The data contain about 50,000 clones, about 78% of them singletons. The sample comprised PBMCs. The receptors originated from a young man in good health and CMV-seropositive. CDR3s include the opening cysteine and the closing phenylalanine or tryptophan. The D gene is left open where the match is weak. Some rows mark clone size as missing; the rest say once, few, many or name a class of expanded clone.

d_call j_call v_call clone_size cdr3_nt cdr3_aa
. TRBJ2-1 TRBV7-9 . TGTGCCAGCAGCATTGGGCCGAACCAGTTCTTC CASSIGPNQFF
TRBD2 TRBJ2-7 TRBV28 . TGTGCCAGCAGCCCCCCCGGGGGGTCCCGACTCAAGCAGTACTTC CASSPPGGSRLKQYF
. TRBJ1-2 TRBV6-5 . TGTGCCAGCAGTTACTCATGGGGAAGCGGTGATGGCTACACCTTC CASSYSWGSGDGYTF
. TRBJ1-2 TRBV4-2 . TGTGCCAGCAGCCAAGATGCGGTGGACAGTAAGATCTATGGCTACACCTTC CASSQDAVDSKIYGYTF
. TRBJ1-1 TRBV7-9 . TGTGCCAGCAGCTTATACAGGGAGGGCGCTGAAGCTTTCTTT CASSLYREGAEAFF
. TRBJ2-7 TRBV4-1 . TGCGCCAGCAGCCATGAATGGACTCTCACCGCCTACGAGCAGTACTTC CASSHEWTLTAYEQYF
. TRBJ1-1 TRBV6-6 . TGTGCCAGCAGTCGTGCCGGAGCGAACACTGAAGCTTTCTTT CASSRAGANTEAFF
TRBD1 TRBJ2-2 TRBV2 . TGTGCCAGCATGTTTCAGGGGGCAAACACCGGGGAGCTGTTTTTT CASMFQGANTGELFF
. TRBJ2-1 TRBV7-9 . TGTGCCAGCAGCTTATCAACAACCACCAATGAGCAGTTCTTC CASSLSTTTNEQFF
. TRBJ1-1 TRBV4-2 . TGTGCCACGTCGAGTCCAGGACAACCAACGACTGAAGCTTTCTTT CATSSPGQPTTEAFF
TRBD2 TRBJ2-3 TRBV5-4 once TGTGCCAGCAGCACGGAGGGTGGTAGCGGGGGGGCAAGAGATACGCAGTATTTT CASSTEGGSGGARDTQYF
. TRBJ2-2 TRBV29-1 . TGCAGCATATCCTCCAGGGTTTCGGGGGAGCTGTTTTTT CSISSRVSGELFF
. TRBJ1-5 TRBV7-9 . TGTGCCAGCAGCTTAGCCCTACAGGGTCAGCCCCAGCATTTT CASSLALQGQPQHF
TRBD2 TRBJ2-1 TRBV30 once TGTGCCTGGACCGGGGGGTACTACAATGAGCAGTTCTTC CAWTGGYYNEQFF
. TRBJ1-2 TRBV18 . TGTGCCAGCTCACCGAGGCCCACGGACAGAACCTATGGCTACACCTTC CASSPRPTDRTYGYTF
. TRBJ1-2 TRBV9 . TGTGCCAGCAGCCCCTCCGGGAGCTATAACTATGGCTACACCTTC CASSPSGSYNYGYTF
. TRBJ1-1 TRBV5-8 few TGTGCCAGCAGCTTGACAGCTGAAGCTTTCTTT CASSLTAEAFF
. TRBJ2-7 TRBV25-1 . TGTGCCAGCAGTGAAAGGTGCCGGGGGATTACCCTAAGGTACGAGCAGTACTTC CASSERCRGITLRYEQYF
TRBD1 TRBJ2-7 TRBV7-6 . TGTGCCAGCAGCTTATATTACGGACAGGTATCCTACGAGCAGTACTTC CASSLYYGQVSYEQYF
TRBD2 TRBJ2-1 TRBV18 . TGTGCCAGCTCGCGGACTAGCGGGGGGTACAATGAGCAGTTCTTC CASSRTSGGYNEQFF
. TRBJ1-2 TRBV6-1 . TGTGCCAGCAGTGAAATTAAGGGGCCCCCCTATGGCTACACCTTC CASSEIKGPPYGYTF
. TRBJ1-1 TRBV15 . TGTGCCACCAGCAGAGATGAGGGAGTTAAAGCTTTCTTT CATSRDEGVKAFF
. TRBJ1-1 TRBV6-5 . TGTGCCAGCTTTAGAATGAACACTGAAGCTTTCTTT CASFRMNTEAFF
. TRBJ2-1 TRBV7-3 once TGTGCCAGCAGCTTACTCTCAGGGATAAGCTCCTACAATGAGCAGTTCTTC CASSLLSGISSYNEQFF
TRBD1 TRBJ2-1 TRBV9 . TGTGCCAGCAGCGCACTACAGGGGGCGGTCAATGAGCAGTTCTTC CASSALQGAVNEQFF
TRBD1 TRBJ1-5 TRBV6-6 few TGTGCCAGCAGTTACTCGACAGGGTGGGGCAATCAGCCCCAGCATTTT CASSYSTGWGNQPQHF
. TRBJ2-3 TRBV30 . TGTGCCTGGAACAGAAACACAGATACGCAGTATTTT CAWNRNTDTQYF
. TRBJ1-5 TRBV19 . TGTGCCAGTAGCACAGGGTTGGATAGCAATCAGCCCCAGCATTTT CASSTGLDSNQPQHF
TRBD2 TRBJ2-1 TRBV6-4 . TGTGCCAGCAGTAGACTAGCGGGGGGCCACAATGAGCAGTTCTTC CASSRLAGGHNEQFF
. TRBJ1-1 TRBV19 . TGTGCCAGTAGAGACGCGGGACGGAACACTGAAGCTTTCTTT CASRDAGRNTEAFF
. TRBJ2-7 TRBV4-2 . TGTGCCAGCAGCCAAAGGGGTTTTAGCTCCTACGAGCAGTACTTC CASSQRGFSSYEQYF
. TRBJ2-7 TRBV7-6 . TGTGCCAGCAGCTCGCGGGCGGGGCTTCCCTACGAGCAGTACTTC CASSSRAGLPYEQYF
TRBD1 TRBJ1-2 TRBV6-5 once TGTGCCAGCAGTTCCCCTAGGACAGGGGGCTATGGCTACACCTTC CASSSPRTGGYGYTF
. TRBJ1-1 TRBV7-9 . TGTGCCAGCAGAGTGAAGACAGGGAACACTGAAGCTTTCTTT CASRVKTGNTEAFF
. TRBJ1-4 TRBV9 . TGTGCCAGCAGCCAGACAGGTTTTAATGAAAAACTGTTTTTT CASSQTGFNEKLFF
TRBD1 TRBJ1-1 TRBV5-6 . TGTGCCAGCAGCCCGCGAGGGACAGGGGTTTTGAACACTGAAGCTTTCTTT CASSPRGTGVLNTEAFF
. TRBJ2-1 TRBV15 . TGTGCCACCAGCAGAGAGATAAGCATAACCTACAATGAGCAGTTCTTC CATSREISITYNEQFF